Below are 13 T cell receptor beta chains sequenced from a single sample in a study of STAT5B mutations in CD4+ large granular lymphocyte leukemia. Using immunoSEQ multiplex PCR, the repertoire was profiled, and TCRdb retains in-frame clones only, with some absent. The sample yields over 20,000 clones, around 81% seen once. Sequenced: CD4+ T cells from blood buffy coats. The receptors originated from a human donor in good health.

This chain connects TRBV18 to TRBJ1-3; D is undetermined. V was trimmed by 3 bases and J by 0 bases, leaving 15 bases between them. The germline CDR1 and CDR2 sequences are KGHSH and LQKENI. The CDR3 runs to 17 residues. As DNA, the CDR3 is TGTGCCAGCTCACCTTTTCCTCTAGGAAACTCTGGAAACACCATATATTTT. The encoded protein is CASSPFPLGNSGNTIYF.

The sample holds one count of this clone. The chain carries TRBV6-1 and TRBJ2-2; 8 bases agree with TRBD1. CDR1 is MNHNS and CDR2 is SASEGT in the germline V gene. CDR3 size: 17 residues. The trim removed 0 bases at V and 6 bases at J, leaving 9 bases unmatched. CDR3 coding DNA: TGTGCCAGCAGTGAAGCCCCGCGGACAGGGATCCCCGGGGAGCTGTTTTTT. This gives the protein CASSEAPRTGIPGELFF.

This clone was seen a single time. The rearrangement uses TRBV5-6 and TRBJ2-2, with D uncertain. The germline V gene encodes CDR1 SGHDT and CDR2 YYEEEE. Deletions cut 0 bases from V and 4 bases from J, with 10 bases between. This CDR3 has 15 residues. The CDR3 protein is CASSLDSRSTGELFF. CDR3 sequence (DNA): TGTGCCAGCAGCTTGGACAGCCGATCCACCGGGGAGCTGTTTTTT.

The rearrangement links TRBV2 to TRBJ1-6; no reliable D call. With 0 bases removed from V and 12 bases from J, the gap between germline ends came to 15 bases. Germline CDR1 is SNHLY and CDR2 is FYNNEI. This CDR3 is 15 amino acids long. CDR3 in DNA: TGTGCCAGCAGTGAAGCGGCGCCGGGTCTTGGACCCCTCCACTTT. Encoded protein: CASSEAAPGLGPLHF.

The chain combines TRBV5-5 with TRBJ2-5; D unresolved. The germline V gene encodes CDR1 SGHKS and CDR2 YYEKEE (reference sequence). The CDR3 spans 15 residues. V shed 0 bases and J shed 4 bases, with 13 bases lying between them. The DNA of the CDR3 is TGTGCCAGCAGCTTGGGTGTGGGTTTGGGAGAGACCCAGTACTTC. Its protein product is CASSLGVGLGETQYF.

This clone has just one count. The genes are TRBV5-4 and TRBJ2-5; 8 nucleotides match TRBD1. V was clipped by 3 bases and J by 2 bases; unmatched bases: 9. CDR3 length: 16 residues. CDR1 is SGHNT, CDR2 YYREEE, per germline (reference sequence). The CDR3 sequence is CASSSGRDRIQETQYF. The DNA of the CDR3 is TGTGCCAGCAGCTCAGGCCGGGACAGGATTCAAGAGACCCAGTACTTC.

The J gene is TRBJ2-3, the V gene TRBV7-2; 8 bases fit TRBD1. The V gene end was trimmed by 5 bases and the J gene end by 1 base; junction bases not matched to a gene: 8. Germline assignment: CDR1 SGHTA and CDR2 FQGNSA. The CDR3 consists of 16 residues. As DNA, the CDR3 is TGTGCCAGCAGCCCAACTCCGGGACAGGGCACAGATACGCAGTATTTT. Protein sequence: CASSPTPGQGTDTQYF.

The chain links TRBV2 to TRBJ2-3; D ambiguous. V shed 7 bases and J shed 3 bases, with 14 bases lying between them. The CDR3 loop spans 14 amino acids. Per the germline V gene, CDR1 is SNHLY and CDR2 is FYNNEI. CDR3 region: CASITIPGTDTQYF. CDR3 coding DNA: TGTGCCAGCATAACTATCCCTGGGACAGATACGCAGTATTTT. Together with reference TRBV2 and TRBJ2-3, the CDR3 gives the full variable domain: EPEVTQTPSHQVTQMGQEVILRCVPISNHLYFYWYRQILGQKVEFLVSFYNNEISEKSEIFDDQFSVERPDGSNFTLKIRSTKLEDSAMYFCASITIPGTDTQYFGPGTRLTVL.

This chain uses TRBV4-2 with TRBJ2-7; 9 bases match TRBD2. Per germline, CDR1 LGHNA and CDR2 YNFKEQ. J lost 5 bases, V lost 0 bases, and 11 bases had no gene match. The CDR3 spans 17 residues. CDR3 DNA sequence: TGTGCCAGCAGCCAAGATCTTACACTAGCGGGCAAGGACGAGCAGTACTTC. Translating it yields CASSQDLTLAGKDEQYF.

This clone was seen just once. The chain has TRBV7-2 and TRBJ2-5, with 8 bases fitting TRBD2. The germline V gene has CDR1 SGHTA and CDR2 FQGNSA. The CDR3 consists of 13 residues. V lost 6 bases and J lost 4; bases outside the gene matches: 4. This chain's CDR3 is CASSSSGRETQYF. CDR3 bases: TGTGCCAGCAGTTCCAGCGGGAGAGAGACCCAGTACTTC.

CDR3 amino acids: CSARQGPTNTGELFF. The CDR3 DNA reads as TGCAGCGCACGACAGGGCCCCACGAACACCGGGGAGCTGTTTTTT. The chain couples TRBV29-1 to TRBJ2-2, with 7 bases that match TRBD1. The germline V gene encodes CDR1 SQVTM and CDR2 ANQGSEA. The J segment lost 0 bases and the V segment lost 7 bases, leaving 8 bases of the junction unmatched. This CDR3 is built from 15 residues.

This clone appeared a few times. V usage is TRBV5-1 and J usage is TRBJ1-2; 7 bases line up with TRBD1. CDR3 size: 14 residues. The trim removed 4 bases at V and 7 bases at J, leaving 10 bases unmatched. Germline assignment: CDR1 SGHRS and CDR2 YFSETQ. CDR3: CASSEGTALAGYTF. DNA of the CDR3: TGCGCCAGCAGCGAGGGGACAGCCCTGGCTGGCTACACCTTC. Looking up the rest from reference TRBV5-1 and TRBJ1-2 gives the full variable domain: KAGVTQTPRYLIKTRGQQVTLSCSPISGHRSVSWYQQTPGQGLQFLFEYFSETQRNKGNFPGRFSGRQFSNSRSEMNVSTLELGDSALYLCASSEGTALAGYTFGSGTRLTVV.

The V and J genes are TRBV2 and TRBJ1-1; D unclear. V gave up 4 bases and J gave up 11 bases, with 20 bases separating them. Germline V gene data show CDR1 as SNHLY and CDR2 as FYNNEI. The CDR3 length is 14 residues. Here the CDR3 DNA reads TGTGCCAGCAGTGGGACTAACCCATCTCGAGGGGCTTTCTTT. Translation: CASSGTNPSRGAFF. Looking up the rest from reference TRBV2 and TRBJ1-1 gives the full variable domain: EPEVTQTPSHQVTQMGQEVILRCVPISNHLYFYWYRQILGQKVEFLVSFYNNEISEKSEIFDDQFSVERPDGSNFTLKIRSTKLEDSAMYFCASSGTNPSRGAFFGQGTRLTVV.